The clone carrying this TCR beta chain has ten or more counts. Its antigen is not identified. Trimming shortened V by 2 bases and J by 1 base, and 15 bases separated the two germline ends. From germline, CDR1 is LGHDT and CDR2 YNNKEL (reference sequence). The CDR3 has 16 residues. The time point here: newly diagnosed GD, antithyroid drugs for less than 3 months. Generation of the TCR library employed RNA extracted from PBMCs. This record belongs to a study of regulatory T cells in long-lasting Graves disease. Study-wide results and limits: Sampling was limited to peripheral blood rather than thyroid tissue. Newly diagnosed disease favored TRBV20-1 and TRBJ2-1 over persistent disease.

Construction of TCR beta libraries relied on iRepertoire HTBI primers and on Arm-PCR targeting CDR3 regions. TCRdb itself ran the multiplex PCR reads through MiXCR, one entry per CDR3 protein. The table shows approximately 470,000 distinct CDR3 sequences, with around 15% occurring only once. These same data were also listed under a study on T cells in Graves' hyperthyroidism and ophthalmopathy. That paper adds: Patients aged 18 to 65 had newly diagnosed hyperthyroidism of under 2 months' duration.

The sequences come from peripheral blood mononuclear cells (PBMCs), collected at new diagnosis, from a patient treated with antithyroid drugs. This receptor was taken from a man aged 35-49 years with Graves disease. This rearrangement joins TRBV3-1 to TRBJ2-7; D remains ambiguous. CDR3 region: CASSQRLPSSSYEQYF. For the CDR3, the DNA is TGTGCCAGCAGCCAACGACTCCCCAGTAGTTCCTACGAGCAGTACTTC.